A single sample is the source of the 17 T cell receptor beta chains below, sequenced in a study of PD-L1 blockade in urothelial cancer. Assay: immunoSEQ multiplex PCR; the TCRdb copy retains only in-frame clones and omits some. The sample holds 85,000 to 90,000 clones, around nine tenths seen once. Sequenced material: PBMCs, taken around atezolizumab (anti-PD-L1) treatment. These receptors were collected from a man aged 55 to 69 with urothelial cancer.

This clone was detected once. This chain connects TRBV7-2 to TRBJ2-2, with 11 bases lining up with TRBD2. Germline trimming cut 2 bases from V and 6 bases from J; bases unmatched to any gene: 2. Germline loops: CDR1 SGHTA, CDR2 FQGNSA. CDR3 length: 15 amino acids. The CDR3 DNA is TGTGCCAGCAGCTTAACTAGCGGGAGCTCCGGGGAGCTGTTTTTT. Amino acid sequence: CASSLTSGSSGELFF.

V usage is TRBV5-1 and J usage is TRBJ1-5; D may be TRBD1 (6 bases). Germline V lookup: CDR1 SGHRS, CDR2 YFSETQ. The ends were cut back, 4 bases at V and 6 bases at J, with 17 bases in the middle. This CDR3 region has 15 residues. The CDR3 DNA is TGCGCCAGCAGCCCGGAGGGGGGGGGAGGTCAGCCCCAGCATTTT. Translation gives CASSPEGGGGQPQHF.

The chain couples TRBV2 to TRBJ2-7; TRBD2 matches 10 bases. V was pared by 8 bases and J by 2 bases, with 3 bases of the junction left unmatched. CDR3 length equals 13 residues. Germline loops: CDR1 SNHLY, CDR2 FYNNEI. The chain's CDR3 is CASWTSGTYEQYF. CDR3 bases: TGTGCCAGCTGGACTAGCGGAACCTACGAGCAGTACTTC. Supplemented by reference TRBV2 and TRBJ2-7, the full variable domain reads EPEVTQTPSHQVTQMGQEVILRCVPISNHLYFYWYRQILGQKVEFLVSFYNNEISEKSEIFDDQFSVERPDGSNFTLKIRSTKLEDSAMYFCASWTSGTYEQYFGPGTRLTVT.

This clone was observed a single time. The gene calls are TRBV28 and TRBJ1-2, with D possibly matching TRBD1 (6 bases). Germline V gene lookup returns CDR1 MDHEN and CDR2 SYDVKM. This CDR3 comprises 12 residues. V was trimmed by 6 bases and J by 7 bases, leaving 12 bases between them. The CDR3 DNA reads TGTGCCAGCAGGGGGGGGCTAAGTGGCTACACCTTC. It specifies CASRGGLSGYTF.

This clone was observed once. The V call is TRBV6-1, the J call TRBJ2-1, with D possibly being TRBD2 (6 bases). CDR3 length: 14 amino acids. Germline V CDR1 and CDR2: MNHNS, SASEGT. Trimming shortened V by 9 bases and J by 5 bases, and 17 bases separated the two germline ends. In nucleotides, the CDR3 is TGTGCCAGTCGTCGAGCGGGCGGGCACAATGAGCAGTTCTTC. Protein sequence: CASRRAGGHNEQFF.

DNA of the CDR3: TGTGCCAGCAGCGAACTAGCGGGTGATTACAATGAGCAGTTCTTC. This codes for CASSELAGDYNEQFF. V is TRBV9 and J is TRBJ2-1, with 9 bases identical to TRBD2. The CDR3 extends over 15 amino acids. With V trimmed by 3 bases and J by 4 bases, 5 bases remained unmatched. CDR1 and CDR2 (germline): SGDLS, YYNGEE.

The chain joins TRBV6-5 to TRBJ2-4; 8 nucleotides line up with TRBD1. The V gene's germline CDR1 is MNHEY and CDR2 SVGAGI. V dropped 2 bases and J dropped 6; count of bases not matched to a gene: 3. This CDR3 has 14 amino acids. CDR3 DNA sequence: TGTGCCAGCAGTTACGGACAGGGTTTAAACATTCAGTACTTC. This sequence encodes CASSYGQGLNIQYF.

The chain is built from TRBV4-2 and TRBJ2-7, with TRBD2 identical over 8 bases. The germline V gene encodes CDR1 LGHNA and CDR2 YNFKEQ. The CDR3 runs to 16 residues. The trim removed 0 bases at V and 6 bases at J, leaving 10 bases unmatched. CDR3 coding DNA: TGTGCCAGCAGCCAAGAGGTCCGGGGGGGCCGCTCCGAGCAGTACTTC. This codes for CASSQEVRGGRSEQYF.

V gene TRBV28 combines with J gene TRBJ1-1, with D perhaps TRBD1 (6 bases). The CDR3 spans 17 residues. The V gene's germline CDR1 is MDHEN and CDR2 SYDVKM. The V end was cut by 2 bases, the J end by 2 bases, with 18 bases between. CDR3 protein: CASSLGAGRGTNTEAFF. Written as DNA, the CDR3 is TGTGCCAGCAGTTTAGGGGCAGGGAGGGGGACCAACACTGAAGCTTTCTTT.

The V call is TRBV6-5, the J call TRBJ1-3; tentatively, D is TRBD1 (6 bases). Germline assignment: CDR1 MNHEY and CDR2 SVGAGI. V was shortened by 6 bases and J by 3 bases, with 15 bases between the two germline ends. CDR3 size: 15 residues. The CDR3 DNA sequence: TGTGCCAGCAGCGAACTGGACAGATTTGGAAACACCATATATTTT. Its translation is CASSELDRFGNTIYF.

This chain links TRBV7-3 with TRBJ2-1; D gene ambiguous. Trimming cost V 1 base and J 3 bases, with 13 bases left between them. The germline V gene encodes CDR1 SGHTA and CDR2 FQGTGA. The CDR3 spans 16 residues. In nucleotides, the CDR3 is TGTGCCAGCAGCTTAAGGTTTGGCAGTCTCTACAATGAGCAGTTCTTC. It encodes CASSLRFGSLYNEQFF.

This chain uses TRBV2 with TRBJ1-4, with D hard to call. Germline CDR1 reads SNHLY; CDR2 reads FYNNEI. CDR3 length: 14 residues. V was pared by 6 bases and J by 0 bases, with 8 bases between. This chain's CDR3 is CASRIAATNEKLFF. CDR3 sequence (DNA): TGTGCCAGCAGGATAGCCGCAACTAATGAAAAACTGTTTTTT.

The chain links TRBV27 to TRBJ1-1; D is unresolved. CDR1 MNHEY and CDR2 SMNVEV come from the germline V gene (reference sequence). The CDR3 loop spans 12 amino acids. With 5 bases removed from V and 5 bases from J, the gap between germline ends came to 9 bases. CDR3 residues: CASSPLRTEAFF. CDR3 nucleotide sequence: TGTGCCAGCAGTCCCCTTCGGACTGAAGCTTTCTTT.

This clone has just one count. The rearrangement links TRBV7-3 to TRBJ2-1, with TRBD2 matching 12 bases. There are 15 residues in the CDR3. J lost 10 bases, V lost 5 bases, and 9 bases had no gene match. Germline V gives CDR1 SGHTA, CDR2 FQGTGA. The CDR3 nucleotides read TGTGCCAGCAGCAGGACTAGCGGGAACCCCCCCGAGCAGTTCTTC. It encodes CASSRTSGNPPEQFF.

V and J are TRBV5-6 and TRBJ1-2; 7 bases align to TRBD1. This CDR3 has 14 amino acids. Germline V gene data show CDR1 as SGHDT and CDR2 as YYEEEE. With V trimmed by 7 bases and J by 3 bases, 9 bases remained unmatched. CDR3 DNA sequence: TGTGCCAGCGTCCCGAGGGGGCGCGACTATGGCTACACCTTC. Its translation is CASVPRGRDYGYTF.

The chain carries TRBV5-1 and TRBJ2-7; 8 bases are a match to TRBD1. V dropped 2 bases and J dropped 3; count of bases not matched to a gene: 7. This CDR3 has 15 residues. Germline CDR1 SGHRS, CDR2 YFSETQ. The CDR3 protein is CASSFSQGAGYEQYF. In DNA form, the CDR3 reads TGCGCCAGCAGCTTCTCCCAGGGGGCAGGCTACGAGCAGTACTTC.

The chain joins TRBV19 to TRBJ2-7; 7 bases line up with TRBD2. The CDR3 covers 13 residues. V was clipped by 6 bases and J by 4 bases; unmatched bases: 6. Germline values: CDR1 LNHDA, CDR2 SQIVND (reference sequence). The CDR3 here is CASSPGGPYEQYF. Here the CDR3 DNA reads TGTGCCAGTAGCCCGGGGGGACCTTACGAGCAGTACTTC. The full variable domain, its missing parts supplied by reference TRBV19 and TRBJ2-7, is DGGITQSPKYLFRKEGQNVTLSCEQNLNHDAMYWYRQDPGQGLRLIYYSQIVNDFQKGDIAEGYSVSREKKESFPLTVTSAQKNPTAFYLCASSPGGPYEQYFGPGTRLTVT.